This TCR beta chain was recovered during a study of OX40 agonist ivuxolimab in advanced cancers. Measured with immunoSEQ multiplex PCR; TCRdb has only the in-frame clones, and not every one. This table holds 20,000 to 25,000 clones, approximately 81% found once. The investigators sampled blood at baseline, at cycle 4 day 1, and at cycle 7 day 1. V was pared by 3 bases and J by 5 bases, with 2 bases between. This CDR3 region has 10 residues. In germline, CDR1 is MDHEN, CDR2 SYDVKM. The source material was CD4+ or CD8+ T cells sorted from blood, sampled in a trial of the OX40 agonist ivuxolimab. This receptor was obtained from an adult with an advanced solid tumor such as melanoma, head and neck, liver or kidney cancer. The V gene is TRBV28, the J gene TRBJ2-7; D uncertain. Written as DNA, the CDR3 is TGTGCCAGCAGTTTTCACGAGCAGTACTTC. Translating gives CASSFHEQYF.